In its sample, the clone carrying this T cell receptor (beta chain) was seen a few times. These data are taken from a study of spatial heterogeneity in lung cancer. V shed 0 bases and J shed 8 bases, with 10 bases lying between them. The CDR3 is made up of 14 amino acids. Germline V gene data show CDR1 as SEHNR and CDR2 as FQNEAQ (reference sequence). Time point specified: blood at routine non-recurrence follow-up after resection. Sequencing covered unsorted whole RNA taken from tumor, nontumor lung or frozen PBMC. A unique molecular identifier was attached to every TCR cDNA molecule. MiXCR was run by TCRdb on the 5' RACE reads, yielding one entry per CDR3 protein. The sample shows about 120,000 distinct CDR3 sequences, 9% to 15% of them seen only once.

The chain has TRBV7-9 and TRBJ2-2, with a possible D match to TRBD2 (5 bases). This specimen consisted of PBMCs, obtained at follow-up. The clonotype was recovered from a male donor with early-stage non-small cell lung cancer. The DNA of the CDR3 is TGTGCCAGCAGCTTAGCGCGGGTTTCAGGGGAGCTGTTTTTT. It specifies CASSLARVSGELFF. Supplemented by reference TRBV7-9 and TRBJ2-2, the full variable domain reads DTGVSQNPRHKITKRGQNVTFRCDPISEHNRLYWYRQTLGQGPEFLTYFQNEAQLEKSRLLSDRFSAERPKGSFSTLEIQRTEQGDSAMYLCASSLARVSGELFFGEGSRLTVL.